The source of this T cell receptor (beta chain) is a study of T cell responses to AZD1222 COVID-19 vaccine. Findings and limits, study-wide: Spike-specific TCR breadth and depth grew following two AZD1222 doses. In all cases, repertoires were sampled only after the peak T cell response. Seropositive AZD1222 recipients at baseline numbered only 6 or 7.

TCRdb's copy holds only in-frame clones and misses some; the assay was immunoSEQ multiplex PCR. The sample includes about 94,000 clones, 70% to 90% of them seen just once. The CDR3 sequence is 15 residues long. Germline V lookup: CDR1 MNHEY, CDR2 SVGAGI. V was pared by 4 bases and J by 5 bases, with 14 bases between. On this clone itself: Antigen: not known.

The study pooled second doses at about 4 or about 12 weeks. The chain recombines TRBV6-5 with TRBJ2-2, with a weak D call TRBD2 (7 bases). This clonotype was obtained from an adult who received the AZD1222 COVID-19 vaccine. The input for sequencing was peripheral blood, taken 28 days after the second AZD1222 dose. The CDR3 DNA follows: TGTGCCAGCAGTTCCCCGGGGGGCCGGACCGGGGAGCTGTTTTTT. It specifies CASSSPGGRTGELFF.